This T cell receptor beta chain originates from a study of blood T cell repertoires in COVID-19. Whole-study context: The United States, Italy and Spain provided the acute and convalescent COVID-19 samples.

The CDR3 contains 15 residues. V lost 2 bases, J lost 7 bases, and 17 bases lay in between. From germline, CDR1 is GTSNPN and CDR2 SVGIG (reference sequence). The data were produced by immunoSEQ multiplex PCR, yet TCRdb's version contains in-frame clones alone and is incomplete. Among about 210,000 clones listed, 92% were seen once. This receptor was taken from a man aged 30-40 years with acute or convalescent COVID-19. The chain combines TRBV30 with TRBJ2-2; D unresolved. Input material: peripheral blood. CDR3 DNA sequence: TGTGCCTGGAGTCACCCGGGTTTTAAGGTCGGGGAGCTGTTTTTT. Translated: CAWSHPGFKVGELFF.